This T cell receptor beta chain was captured by sequencing in a study of OX40 agonist ivuxolimab in advanced cancers. Study-level background: Under the entry rules, prior anti-PD-1, anti-PD-L1 or anti-CTLA-4 therapy was allowed, and less than 50% had some.

This clone was seen a handful of times. Its target is unknown. Germline V lookup: CDR1 LNHDA, CDR2 SQIVND (reference sequence). With V trimmed by 6 bases and J by 3 bases, 1 base remained unmatched. The CDR3 contains 13 residues. Notes on the study in general: In CD8+ T cells, expanded clones were on average more numerous than in CD4+.

Profiling relied on immunoSEQ multiplex PCR, and the TCRdb table lists in-frame clones only, not all of them. This table holds roughly 60,000 clones, roughly nine tenths found once. The chain recombines TRBV19 with TRBJ2-7; 11 nucleotides match TRBD1. The sequences come from CD4+ or CD8+ T cells sorted from blood, collected in a trial of the OX40 agonist ivuxolimab. The sequence was collected from an adult with an advanced solid tumor such as melanoma, head and neck, liver or kidney cancer. This CDR3 is CASRGQGVYEQYF. For the CDR3, the DNA is TGTGCCAGTAGGGGACAGGGGGTCTACGAGCAGTACTTC. Drawing the rest from reference TRBV19 and TRBJ2-7, the complete variable domain is DGGITQSPKYLFRKEGQNVTLSCEQNLNHDAMYWYRQDPGQGLRLIYYSQIVNDFQKGDIAEGYSVSREKKESFPLTVTSAQKNPTAFYLCASRGQGVYEQYFGPGTRLTVT.